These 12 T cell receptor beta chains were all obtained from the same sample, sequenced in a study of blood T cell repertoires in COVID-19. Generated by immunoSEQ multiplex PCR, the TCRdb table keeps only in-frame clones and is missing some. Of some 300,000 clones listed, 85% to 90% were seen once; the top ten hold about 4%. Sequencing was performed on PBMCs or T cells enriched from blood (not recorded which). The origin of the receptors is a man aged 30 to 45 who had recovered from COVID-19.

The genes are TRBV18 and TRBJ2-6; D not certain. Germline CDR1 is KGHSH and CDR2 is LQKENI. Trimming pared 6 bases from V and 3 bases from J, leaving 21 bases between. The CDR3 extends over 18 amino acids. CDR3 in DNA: TGTGCCAGCTCTTTTTACAGACCCGGCGAATTTGGGGCCAACGTCCTGACTTTC. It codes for CASSFYRPGEFGANVLTF.

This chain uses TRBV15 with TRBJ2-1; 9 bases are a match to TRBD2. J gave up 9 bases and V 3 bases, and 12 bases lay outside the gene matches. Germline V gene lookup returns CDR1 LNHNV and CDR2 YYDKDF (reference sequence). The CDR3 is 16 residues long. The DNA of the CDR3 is TGTGCCACCAGCAGGGCCCGAGCGGGAGGCGGGGGTGAGCAGTTCTTC. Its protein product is CATSRARAGGGGEQFF.

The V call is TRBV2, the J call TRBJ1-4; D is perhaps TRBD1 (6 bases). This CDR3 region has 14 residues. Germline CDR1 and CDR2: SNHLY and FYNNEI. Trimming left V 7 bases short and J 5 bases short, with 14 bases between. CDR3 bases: TGTGCCAGCACGACGGGGGGGGCGAATGAAAAACTGTTTTTT. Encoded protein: CASTTGGANEKLFF.

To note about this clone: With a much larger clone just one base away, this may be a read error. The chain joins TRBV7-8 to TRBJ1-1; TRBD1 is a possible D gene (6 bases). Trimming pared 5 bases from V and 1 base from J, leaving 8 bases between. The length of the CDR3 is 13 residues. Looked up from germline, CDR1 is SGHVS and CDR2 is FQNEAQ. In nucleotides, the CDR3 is TGTGCCAGCAGCGCGACAGGGAACACTGAAGCTTTCTTT. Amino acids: CASSATGNTEAFF. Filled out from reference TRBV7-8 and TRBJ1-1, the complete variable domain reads GAGVSQSPRYKVAKRGQDVALRCDPISGHVSLFWYQQALGQGPEFLTYFQNEAQLDKSGLPSDRFFAERPEGSVSTLKIQRTQQEDSAVYLCASSATGNTEAFFGQGTRLTVV.

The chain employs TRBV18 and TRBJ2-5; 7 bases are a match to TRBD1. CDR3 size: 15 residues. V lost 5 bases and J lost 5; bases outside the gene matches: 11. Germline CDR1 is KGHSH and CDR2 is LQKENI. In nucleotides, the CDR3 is TGTGCCAGCTCAGCTATACAGGGGCTGGGGGAGACCCAGTACTTC. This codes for CASSAIQGLGETQYF.

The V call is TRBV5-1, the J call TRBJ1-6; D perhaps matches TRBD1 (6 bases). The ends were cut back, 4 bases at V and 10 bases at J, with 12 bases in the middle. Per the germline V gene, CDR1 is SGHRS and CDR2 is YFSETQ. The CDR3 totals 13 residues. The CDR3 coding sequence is TGCGCCAGCAGCGACGGACAGCGCTCACCCCTCCACTTT. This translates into CASSDGQRSPLHF.

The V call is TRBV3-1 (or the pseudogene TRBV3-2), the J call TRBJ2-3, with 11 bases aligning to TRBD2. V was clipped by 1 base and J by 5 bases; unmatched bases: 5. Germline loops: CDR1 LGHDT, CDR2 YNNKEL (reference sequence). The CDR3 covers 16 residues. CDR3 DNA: TGTGCCAGCAGCCAAGCTAGCGGGAGGATTGTAGATACGCAGTATTTT. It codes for CASSQASGRIVDTQYF.

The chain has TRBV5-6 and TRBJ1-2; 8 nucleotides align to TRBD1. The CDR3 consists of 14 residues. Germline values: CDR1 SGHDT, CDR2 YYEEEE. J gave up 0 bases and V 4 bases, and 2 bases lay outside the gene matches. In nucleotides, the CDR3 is TGTGCCAGCAGCCAGGGGGCCCCTAACTATGGCTACACCTTC. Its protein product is CASSQGAPNYGYTF.

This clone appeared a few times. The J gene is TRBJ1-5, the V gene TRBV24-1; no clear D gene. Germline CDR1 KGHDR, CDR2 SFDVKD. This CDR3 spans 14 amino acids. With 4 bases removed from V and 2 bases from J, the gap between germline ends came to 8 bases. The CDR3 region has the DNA TGTGCCACCAGTGAGGGAGGGCGCAATCAGCCCCAGCATTTT. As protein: CATSEGGRNQPQHF.

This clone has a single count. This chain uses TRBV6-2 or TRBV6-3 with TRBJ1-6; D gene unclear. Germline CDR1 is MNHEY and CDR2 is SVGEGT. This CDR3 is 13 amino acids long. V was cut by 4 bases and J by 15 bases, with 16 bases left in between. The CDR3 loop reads CASSWRPSDFLHF. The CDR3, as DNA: TGTGCCAGCAGTTGGAGACCCTCGGATTTCCTCCACTTT.

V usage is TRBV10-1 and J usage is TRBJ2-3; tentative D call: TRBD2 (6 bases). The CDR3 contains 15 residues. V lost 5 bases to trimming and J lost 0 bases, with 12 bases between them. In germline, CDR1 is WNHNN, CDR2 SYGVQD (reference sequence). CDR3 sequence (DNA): TGCGCCAGCAGTCCTTTAGCGGATAGCACAGATACGCAGTATTTT. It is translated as CASSPLADSTDTQYF.

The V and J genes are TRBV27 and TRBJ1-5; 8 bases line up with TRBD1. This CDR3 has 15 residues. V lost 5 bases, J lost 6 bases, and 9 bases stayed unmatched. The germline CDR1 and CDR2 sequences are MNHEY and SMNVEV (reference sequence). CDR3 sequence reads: CASSTYGTGGQPQHF. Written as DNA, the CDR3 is TGTGCCAGCAGTACTTATGGGACAGGCGGTCAGCCCCAGCATTTT.